The clone carrying this T cell receptor (beta chain) came up a few times. Its antigen is undetermined. V was trimmed by 0 bases and J by 4 bases, leaving 9 bases between them. This CDR3 has 14 residues. Germline assignment: CDR1 SGHRS and CDR2 YFSETQ. The entry originates in a study of T cells in Graves' hyperthyroidism and ophthalmopathy. Study as a whole: Peripheral blood was taken when the disease was first diagnosed, before any treatment began. The study's findings and limits: The authors' 13 V-J model separated ophthalmopathy from stable hyperthyroidism.

Amplification of TCR beta CDR3 regions was performed using RNA transcripts as template. First-round RT-PCR with HTBI primers amplified the TCR CDR3 region. TCRdb passed the multiplex PCR reads through MiXCR, listing each CDR3 protein once. The profile shows some 370,000 distinct CDR3 sequences, more than 12% of them singletons. Among ophthalmopathy patients, the Clinical Activity Score reached at least 3, the NOSPECS grade reached at least 4, and duration remained under 3 months. The sequence was obtained from a man in his fifties or sixties with Graves' ophthalmopathy. V gene TRBV5-1 combines with J gene TRBJ2-3, with D tentatively TRBD1 or TRBD2 (5 bases each). The specimen sequenced was blood. The CDR3 loop reads CASSLELGADTQYF. The CDR3 DNA reads as TGCGCCAGCAGCTTGGAACTAGGGGCAGATACGCAGTATTTT. The variable domain in full, completed from reference TRBV5-1 and TRBJ2-3, reads KAGVTQTPRYLIKTRGQQVTLSCSPISGHRSVSWYQQTPGQGLQFLFEYFSETQRNKGNFPGRFSGRQFSNSRSEMNVSTLELGDSALYLCASSLELGADTQYFGPGTRLTVL.